This TCR beta chain was retrieved from a study of shared clonotypes between healthy human individuals. The CDR3 has 15 residues. Trimming took 0 bases from V and 3 from J; bases not matched to a gene: 5. Execution of the assay was at deep level. TCRdb's table, derived via immunoSEQ multiplex PCR, lists solely in-frame clones and lacks some. This table holds roughly 590,000 clones, roughly 95% found once. Naive CD8 cells lacked CD45RO, underwent positive selection for CCR7 and left out terminally differentiated effector memory CD45RA+ cells. The chain joins TRBV23-1 to TRBJ2-7; 7 bases are a match to TRBD1. TRBV23-1 is treated as an ORF (open reading frame) with a function not yet certain. The sequence was collected from a woman younger than 45 in good health. The specimen was naive CD8+ T cells sorted from blood. The CDR3 protein is CASSQSCRTGYEQYF. For the CDR3, the DNA is TGCGCCAGCAGTCAATCTTGCCGGACAGGCTACGAGCAGTACTTC.